This T cell receptor beta chain stems from a study of blood T cell repertoires in COVID-19. Across the study: The study drew acute and convalescent COVID-19 samples from the United States, Italy and Spain. PBMCs, B-cell-depleted T cells, or T cells provided the cDNA or gDNA that made up the material.

The J segment lost 4 bases and the V segment lost 8 bases, leaving 9 bases of the junction unmatched. In germline, CDR1 is SQVTM, CDR2 ANQGSEA. The CDR3 consists of 13 residues. The authors' processing: Reference gene primer amplification gave nucleated cell count estimates. TCRdb keeps only in-frame clones here, not all; method: immunoSEQ multiplex PCR. That table gives V, J and clone size, and the DNA gave D and trimming. Here the sample spans roughly 65,000 clones, just over 85% being singletons. The chain recombines TRBV29-1 with TRBJ1-2; 8 bases map to TRBD1. Sequenced: peripheral blood. This clonotype originated in a man between 50 and 59 years old with acute or convalescent COVID-19. This chain's CDR3 is CSIKGQAGYGYTF. The CDR3, as DNA: TGCAGCATCAAGGGACAGGCGGGCTATGGCTACACCTTC.